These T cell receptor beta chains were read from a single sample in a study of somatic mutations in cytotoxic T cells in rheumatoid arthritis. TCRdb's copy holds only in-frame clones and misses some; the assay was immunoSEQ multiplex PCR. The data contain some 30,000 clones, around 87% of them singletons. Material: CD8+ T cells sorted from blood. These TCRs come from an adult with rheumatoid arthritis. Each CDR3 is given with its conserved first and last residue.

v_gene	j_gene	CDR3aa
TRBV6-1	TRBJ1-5	CASSSAGGGNQPQHF
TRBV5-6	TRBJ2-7	CASSPGTSGGLWEQYF
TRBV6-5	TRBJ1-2	CASSRTGPRGGYTF
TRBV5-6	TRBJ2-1	CASSLDGEWGHNEQFF
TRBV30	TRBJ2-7	CAWKDLDRGPYEQYF
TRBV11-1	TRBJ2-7	CASSLFQGTHEQYF
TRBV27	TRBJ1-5	CASSLLGPSSGYQPQHF
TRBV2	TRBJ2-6	CASSDSTELGTGANVLTF
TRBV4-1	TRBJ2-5	CASSPMSGGAEKTQYF
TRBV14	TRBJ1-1	CASSQETRTGASNTEAFF
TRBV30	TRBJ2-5	CAWSVWSQETQYF
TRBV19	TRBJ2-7	CASSIDGAGSHYEQYF
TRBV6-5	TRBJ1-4	CASTTRRGTNEKLFF
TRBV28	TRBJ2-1	CASSLRSGGPVSYNEQFF
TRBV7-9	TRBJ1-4	CASSLDDRGPEKLFF
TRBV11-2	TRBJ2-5	CASSPTEETQYF
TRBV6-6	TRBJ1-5	CASSYSRGNQPQHF
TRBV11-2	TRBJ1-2	CASNGQEANYGYTF
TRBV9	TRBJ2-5	CASSARSGGGGTQYF
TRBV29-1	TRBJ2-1	CSVGGLEREYSYNEQFF
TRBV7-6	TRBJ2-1	CASSLEAGGPHEQFF
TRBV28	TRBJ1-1	CASSWTIIGTEAFF
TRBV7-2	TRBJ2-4	CASSLGVGDIQYF
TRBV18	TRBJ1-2	CASSPALSGYTF
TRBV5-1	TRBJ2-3	CASSNGLVDTTDTQYF
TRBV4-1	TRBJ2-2	CASSHAAGITGELFF
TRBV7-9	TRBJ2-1	CASSLEGQGLYNEQFF
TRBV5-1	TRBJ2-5	CASSQLSNQETQYF
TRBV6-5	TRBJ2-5	CASSTVAGGPETQYF
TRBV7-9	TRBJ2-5	CASSPPSGTEEETQYF
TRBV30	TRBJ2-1	CAWERDPYNEQFF
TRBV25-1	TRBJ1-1	CASSVDSWGNTEAFF
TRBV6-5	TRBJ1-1	CASSYGSLNTEAFF
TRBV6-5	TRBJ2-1	CASSYKVDRGWNEQFF
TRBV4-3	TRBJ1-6	CASSQDLFGQGSYNSPLHF
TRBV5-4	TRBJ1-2	CASSLGQAANYGYTF
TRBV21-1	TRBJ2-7	CAGPGQGDHEQYF
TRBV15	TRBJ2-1	CATSRGGGPLSSYNEQFF
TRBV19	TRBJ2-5	CASSMVAPGLAGDKTQYF
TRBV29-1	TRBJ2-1	CSVDTLISYNEQFF
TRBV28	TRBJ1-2	CASSFAEGWYGYTF
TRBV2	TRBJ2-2	CASSEALIAGDAGELFF
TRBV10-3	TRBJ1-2	CAISESGWRQDGYTF
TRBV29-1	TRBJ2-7	CSVVDNTYEQYF
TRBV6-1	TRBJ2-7	CASSEAGTGPLSSYEQYF
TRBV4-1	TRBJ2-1	CASSSTLYNEQFF
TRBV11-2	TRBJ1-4	CASTLGQVNEKLFF
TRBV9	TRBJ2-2	CASGSGTGFTGELFF
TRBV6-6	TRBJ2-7	CASSYKDRRYEQYF
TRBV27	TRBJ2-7	CASSSPTGSYEQYF
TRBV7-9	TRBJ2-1	CASSLAHSGGLGEQFF
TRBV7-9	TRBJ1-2	CASSTRPGPPGHYGYTF
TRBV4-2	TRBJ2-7	CASSQGERGLPYEQYF